This is a list of T cell receptor beta chains from one sample in a study of blood T cell repertoires in COVID-19. The assay was immunoSEQ multiplex PCR, and TCRdb's table has in-frame clones only and misses some. The sample includes 110,000 or so clones, approximately 85% of them seen just once. Input material: peripheral blood. These receptors were taken from a man aged 35 to 55 with acute or convalescent COVID-19. Both conserved end residues are part of each CDR3. D genes are given only for firm matches. Only some rows state a clone size, as once, few, many or a class for expanded clones.

>TRBJ1-3|-|TRBV6-5|-
TGTGCCAGCAGTCTGGTGGGGCAGCCCGGAAACACCATATATTTT
CASSLVGQPGNTIYF
>TRBJ2-2|-|TRBV12-3/TRBV12-4|-
TGTGCCAGCAGTCCCTACAGCACCGGGGAGCTGTTTTTT
CASSPYSTGELFF
>TRBJ2-3|TRBD2|TRBV6-2/TRBV6-3|-
TGTGCCAGCAGTCCGATAGGAGCGGGGACAGATACGCAGTATTTT
CASSPIGAGTDTQYF
>TRBJ1-1|-|TRBV19|few
TGTGCCAGTAGTATTGATAGAAAGCCGACTGAAGCTTTCTTT
CASSIDRKPTEAFF
>TRBJ1-4|-|TRBV19|once
TGTGCCAGTAGTCCCTGGGGGGAACCCAATGAAAAACTGTTTTTT
CASSPWGEPNEKLFF
>TRBJ1-3|-|TRBV4-2|-
TGTGCCAGCAGCCTACAGGGCGTCCCTGGAAACACCATATATTTT
CASSLQGVPGNTIYF
>TRBJ2-3|-|TRBV24-1|-
TGTGCCACCAGTGATTTAATCGACAGGTCCTCTAGCACAGATACGCAGTATTTT
CATSDLIDRSSSTDTQYF
>TRBJ2-7|-|TRBV18|-
TGTGCCAGCTCACCAACGCGGGTGGAGAGCTCCTACGAGCAGTACTTC
CASSPTRVESSYEQYF
>TRBJ2-3|TRBD2|TRBV7-3|-
TGTGCCAGCAGCTTAATCTCTAGCGGGGGGGCCACAGATACGCAGTATTTT
CASSLISSGGATDTQYF
>TRBJ1-5|-|TRBV6-5|-
TGTGCCAGCAGGTCGGGTTCTTCCCAGCCCCAGCATTTT
CASRSGSSQPQHF
>TRBJ2-7|-|TRBV5-1|-
TGCGCCAGCAGCTTGAGTGGCCCACCCTCCTACGAGCAGTACTTC
CASSLSGPPSYEQYF
>TRBJ2-3|-|TRBV5-4|-
TGTGCCAGCAGCTTGCCAGGCACAGATACGCAGTATTTT
CASSLPGTDTQYF
>TRBJ2-7|TRBD2|TRBV24-1|-
TGTGCCACCAGTGAGCCGGGACGGGGGGTGGAGGAGCAGTACTTC
CATSEPGRGVEEQYF
>TRBJ2-3|TRBD2|TRBV7-8|-
TGTGCCAGCAGCTTAGATTTGCGGGGGTACTCTAGCACAGATACGCAGTATTTT
CASSLDLRGYSSTDTQYF
>TRBJ2-7|-|TRBV6-5|-
TGTGCCAGCAGTTACTCGCTGATTAGCTCCTACGAGCAGTACTTC
CASSYSLISSYEQYF
>TRBJ1-2|TRBD1|TRBV6-5|-
TGTGCCAGCAGGCGGGCGACAGGGCTTACTGGCTACACCTTC
CASRRATGLTGYTF
>TRBJ1-3|-|TRBV30|-
TGTGCCTGTCGTCGGGCTGGAAACACCATATATTTT
CACRRAGNTIYF
>TRBJ1-2|-|TRBV27|-
TGTGCCAGCAGTTTAAGGAGTCAACAATCGAACTATGGCTACACCTTC
CASSLRSQQSNYGYTF
>TRBJ2-3|TRBD1|TRBV30|once
TGTGCCTGGGGGACAGGGCAATACCTGGGAGATACGCAGTATTTT
CAWGTGQYLGDTQYF
>TRBJ2-7|TRBD2|TRBV9|-
TGTGCCAGCAGCCCACACCCGGTGGGGACTAGCGGGGATGACGAGCAGTACTTC
CASSPHPVGTSGDDEQYF
>TRBJ1-3|-|TRBV12-3/TRBV12-4|-
TGTGCCAGCAGATCCCCACTAGGAAACACCATATATTTT
CASRSPLGNTIYF
>TRBJ1-1|TRBD1|TRBV27|-
TGTGCCAGCAGTTCCCCGACAGGGGTGAAGCACTGGAACACTGAAGCTTTCTTT
CASSSPTGVKHWNTEAFF
>TRBJ2-2|TRBD2|TRBV11-1|medium-sized
TGTGCCAGCAGCTTATCTAGCGGGGGATACACCGGGGAGCTGTTTTTT
CASSLSSGGYTGELFF
>TRBJ1-1|-|TRBV23-1|-
TGCGCCAGCAGTCACTGCGGGGCCAGTGATGCTTGGAACACTGAAGCTTTCTTT
CASSHCGASDAWNTEAFF
>TRBJ2-3|TRBD2|TRBV7-9|-
TGTGCCAGCAGCCTCGGACTAGCGGGGGGGACAGATACGCAGTATTTT
CASSLGLAGGTDTQYF
>TRBJ2-3|TRBD2|TRBV7-3|-
TGTGCCAGCAGCTTAAATCCGGGGGGGACCACAGATACGCAGTATTTT
CASSLNPGGTTDTQYF
>TRBJ2-7|-|TRBV2|-
TGTGCCAGCAGTATAAATACAGGGCGGGAGCAGTACTTC
CASSINTGREQYF
>TRBJ2-1|TRBD2|TRBV7-9|few
TGTGCCAGCAGAATTAGCGGGGGTTTTCGCAATGAGCAGTTCTTC
CASRISGGFRNEQFF
>TRBJ2-3|TRBD2|TRBV2|-
TGTGCCAGCAGTTGGACTAGCGCCACAGATACGCAGTATTTT
CASSWTSATDTQYF
>TRBJ1-2|TRBD1|TRBV19|-
TGTGCCAGCGCCCTGCAGGGGGAAGGCTACACCTTC
CASALQGEGYTF
>TRBJ2-7|-|TRBV7-2|-
TGTGCCAGCAGGGCGGGATCGGCGTACGAGCAGTACTTC
CASRAGSAYEQYF
>TRBJ2-3|-|TRBV6-5|-
TGTGCCAGCAGGGGGGACTTTACAGATACGCAGTATTTT
CASRGDFTDTQYF
>TRBJ1-4|TRBD1|TRBV30|-
TGTGCCGGGGGACAGGGTGCCGAAAAACTGTTTTTT
CAGGQGAEKLFF
>TRBJ2-3|TRBD2|TRBV5-6|-
TGTGCCAGCAGCAGTGGACTAGCGGGGGGGCGATTGCGCACAGATACGCAGTATTTT
CASSSGLAGGRLRTDTQYF
>TRBJ2-3|TRBD1|TRBV5-1|-
TGCGCCAGCAGCCCCAGGGGGCGGAAAGATACGCAGTATTTT
CASSPRGRKDTQYF
>TRBJ1-3|TRBD1|TRBV10-3|-
TGTGCCGCCGCCTCGACCCGGGACAGCTCTGGAAACACCATATATTTT
CAAASTRDSSGNTIYF
>TRBJ2-7|-|TRBV7-2|-
TGTGCCAGCAGCTTAGGGTCGAGGGCGGGGTCTTCCTACGAGCAGTACTTC
CASSLGSRAGSSYEQYF
>TRBJ2-2|TRBD1|TRBV4-1|once
TGCGCCAGCAGCACTAAGGGGACAGGGGACTTGAACACCGGGGAGCTGTTTTTT
CASSTKGTGDLNTGELFF
>TRBJ1-4|-|TRBV27|-
TGTGCCAGCAGGCCAACGCCGGCGGGTCGGAGCGAAAAACTGTTTTTT
CASRPTPAGRSEKLFF
>TRBJ2-3|-|TRBV3-1/TRBV3-2|-
TGTGCCAGCAGCCAAGATCTTGGGCACCGGCGGGAGTATTTT
CASSQDLGHRREYF
>TRBJ1-6|TRBD1|TRBV19|-
TGTGCCACCACCGGGACAGGAGATAATTCACCCCTCCACTTT
CATTGTGDNSPLHF
>TRBJ2-7|TRBD1|TRBV6-5|-
TGTGCCAGCACTACCCGGGACAGGGAGCAGTACTTC
CASTTRDREQYF
>TRBJ1-5|TRBD1|TRBV6-1|-
TGTGCCAGCAGTGAGGGGACAGGGAGACCGGCCCAGCATTTT
CASSEGTGRPAQHF
>TRBJ2-7|-|TRBV18|-
TGTGCCAGCTCACCTGCCGCGGGGAGATACGAGCAGTACTTC
CASSPAAGRYEQYF
>TRBJ2-1|TRBD2|TRBV9|-
TGTGCCAGCAGCCCGACCGGGACTAGTAATGGGAATGAGCAGTTCTTC
CASSPTGTSNGNEQFF
>TRBJ1-6|-|TRBV21-1|-
TGTGCCAGCAAACTACACCTTTATAATTCACCCCTCCACTTT
CASKLHLYNSPLHF
>TRBJ2-3|-|TRBV24-1|-
TGTGCCACCTCTGAGGGTTCTACGCAGTATTTT
CATSEGSTQYF
>TRBJ2-3|-|TRBV11-2|once
TGTGCCAGCAGCCCCCTGACAGGGAGGCTCACAGATACGCAGTATTTT
CASSPLTGRLTDTQYF
>TRBJ1-5|-|TRBV3-1/TRBV3-2|-
TGTGCCAGCAGCCAATCCCCAGGCAAGGAGGTGCCCCAGCATTTT
CASSQSPGKEVPQHF
>TRBJ2-1|-|TRBV11-3|-
TGTGCCAGCAGCTTAGCTCTCGTTACAGGGCAGGTCGATGAGCAGTTCTTC
CASSLALVTGQVDEQFF
>TRBJ2-7|TRBD2|TRBV7-6|-
TGTGCCAGCAGCCGATTGCGGGGGGGACCCTACGAGCAGTACTTC
CASSRLRGGPYEQYF
>TRBJ2-7|TRBD1|TRBV27|few
TGTGCCAGCAGTTTGGGACAGGGCTATTACTACGAGCAGTACTTC
CASSLGQGYYYEQYF